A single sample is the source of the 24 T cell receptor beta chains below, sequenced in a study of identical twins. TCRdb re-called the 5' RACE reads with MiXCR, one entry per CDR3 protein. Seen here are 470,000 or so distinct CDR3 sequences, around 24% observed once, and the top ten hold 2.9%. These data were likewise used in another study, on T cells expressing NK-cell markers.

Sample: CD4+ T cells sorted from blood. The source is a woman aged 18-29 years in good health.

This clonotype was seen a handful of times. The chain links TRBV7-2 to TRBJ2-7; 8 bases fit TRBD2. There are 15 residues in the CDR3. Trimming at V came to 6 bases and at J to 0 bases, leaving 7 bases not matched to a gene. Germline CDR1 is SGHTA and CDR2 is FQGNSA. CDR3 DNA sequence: TGTGCCAGCAGTTCTACTAGCGGAGACTCCTACGAGCAGTACTTC. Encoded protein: CASSSTSGDSYEQYF.

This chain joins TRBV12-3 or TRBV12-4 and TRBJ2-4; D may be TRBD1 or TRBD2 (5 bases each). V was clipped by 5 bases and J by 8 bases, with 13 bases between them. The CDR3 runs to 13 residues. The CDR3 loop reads CASSTGPEDIQYF. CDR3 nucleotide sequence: TGTGCCAGCAGTACGGGACCCGAGGACATTCAGTACTTC.

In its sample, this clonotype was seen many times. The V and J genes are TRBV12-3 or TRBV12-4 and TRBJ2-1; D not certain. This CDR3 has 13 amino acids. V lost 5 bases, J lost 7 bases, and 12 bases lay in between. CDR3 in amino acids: CASSPRPSNEQFF. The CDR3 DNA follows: TGTGCCAGCAGTCCTCGCCCTAGTAATGAGCAGTTCTTC.

As DNA, the CDR3 is TGTGCCAGCAGTTTTCGACTGGGGAGCACAGATACGCAGTATTTT. Its translation: CASSFRLGSTDTQYF. V is TRBV12-3 or TRBV12-4 and J is TRBJ2-3, with D unresolved. The CDR3 length is 15 residues. With 3 bases removed from V and 0 bases from J, the gap between germline ends came to 10 bases.

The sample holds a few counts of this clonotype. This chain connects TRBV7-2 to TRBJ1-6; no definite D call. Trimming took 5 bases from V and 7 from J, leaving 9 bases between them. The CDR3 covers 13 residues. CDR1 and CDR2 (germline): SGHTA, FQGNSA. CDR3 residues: CASSPKYNSPLHF. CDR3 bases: TGTGCCAGCAGCCCGAAGTACAATTCACCCCTCCACTTT. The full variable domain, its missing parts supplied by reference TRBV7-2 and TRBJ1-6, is GAGVSQSPSNKVTEKGKDVELRCDPISGHTALYWYRQSLGQGLEFLIYFQGNSAPDKSGLPSDRFSAERTGGSVSTLTIQRTQQEDSAVYLCASSPKYNSPLHFGNGTRLTVT.

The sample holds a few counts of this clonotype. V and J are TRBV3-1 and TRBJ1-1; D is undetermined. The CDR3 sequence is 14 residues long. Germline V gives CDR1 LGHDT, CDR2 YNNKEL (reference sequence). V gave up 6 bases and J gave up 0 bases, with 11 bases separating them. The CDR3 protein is CASRPLQMNTEAFF. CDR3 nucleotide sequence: TGTGCCAGCAGACCCCTACAGATGAACACTGAAGCTTTCTTT.

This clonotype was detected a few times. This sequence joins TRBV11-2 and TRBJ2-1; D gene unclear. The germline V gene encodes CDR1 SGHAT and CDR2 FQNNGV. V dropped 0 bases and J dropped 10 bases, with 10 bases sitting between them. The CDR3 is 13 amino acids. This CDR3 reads CASSLDRFREQFF. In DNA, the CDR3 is TGTGCCAGCAGCTTAGATCGCTTTAGGGAGCAGTTCTTC.

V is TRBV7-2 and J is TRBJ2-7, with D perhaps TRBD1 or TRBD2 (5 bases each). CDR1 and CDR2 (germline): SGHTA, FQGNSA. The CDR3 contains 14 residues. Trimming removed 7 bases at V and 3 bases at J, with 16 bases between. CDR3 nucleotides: TGTGCCAGCACCCGAGGGGCTTCGTACTACGAGCAGTACTTC. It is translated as CASTRGASYYEQYF.

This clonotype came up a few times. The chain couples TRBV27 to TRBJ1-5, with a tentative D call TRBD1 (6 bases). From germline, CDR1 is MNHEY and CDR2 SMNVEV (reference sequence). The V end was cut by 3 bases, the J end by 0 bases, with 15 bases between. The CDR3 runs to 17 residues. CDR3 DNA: TGTGCCAGCAGTTTCCGGAGGACAGTCTATAGCAATCAGCCCCAGCATTTT. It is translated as CASSFRRTVYSNQPQHF.

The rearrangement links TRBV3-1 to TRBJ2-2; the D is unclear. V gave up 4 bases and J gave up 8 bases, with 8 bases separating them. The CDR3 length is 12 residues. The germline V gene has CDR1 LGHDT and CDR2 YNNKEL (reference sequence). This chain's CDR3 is CASSPYQGELFF. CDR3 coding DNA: TGTGCCAGCAGCCCCTACCAGGGGGAGCTGTTTTTT.

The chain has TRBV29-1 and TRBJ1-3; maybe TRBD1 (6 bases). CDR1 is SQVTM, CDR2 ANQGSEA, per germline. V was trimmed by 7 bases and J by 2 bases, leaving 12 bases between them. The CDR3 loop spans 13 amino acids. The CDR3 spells CSAKQGAGNTIYF. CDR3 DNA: TGCAGCGCGAAACAGGGCGCTGGAAACACCATATATTTT. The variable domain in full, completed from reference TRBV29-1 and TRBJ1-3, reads SAVISQKPSRDICQRGTSLTIQCQVDSQVTMMFWYRQQPGQSLTLIATANQGSEATYESGFVIDKFPISRPNLTFSTLTVSNMSPEDSSIYLCSAKQGAGNTIYFGEGSWLTVV.

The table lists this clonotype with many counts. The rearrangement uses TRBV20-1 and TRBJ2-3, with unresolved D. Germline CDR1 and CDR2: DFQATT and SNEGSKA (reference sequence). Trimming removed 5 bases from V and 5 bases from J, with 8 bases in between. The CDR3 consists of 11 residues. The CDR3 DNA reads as TGCAGTGCTCGGACGGGAGATACGCAGTATTTT. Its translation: CSARTGDTQYF.

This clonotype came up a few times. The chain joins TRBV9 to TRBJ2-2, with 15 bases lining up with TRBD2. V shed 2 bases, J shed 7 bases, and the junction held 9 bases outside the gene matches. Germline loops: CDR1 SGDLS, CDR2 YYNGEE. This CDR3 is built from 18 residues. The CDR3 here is CASSVSGTSGRYGGELFF. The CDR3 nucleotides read TGTGCCAGCAGCGTCTCCGGGACTAGCGGGAGGTATGGCGGGGAGCTGTTTTTT.

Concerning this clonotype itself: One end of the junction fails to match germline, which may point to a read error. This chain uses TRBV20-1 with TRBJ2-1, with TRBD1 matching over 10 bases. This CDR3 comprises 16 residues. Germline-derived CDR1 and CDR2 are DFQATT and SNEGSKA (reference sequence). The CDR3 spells CCARDRDRGTYNEQFF. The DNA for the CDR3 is TGCTGTGCTAGAGATCGGGACAGGGGTACCTACAATGAGCAGTTCTTC.

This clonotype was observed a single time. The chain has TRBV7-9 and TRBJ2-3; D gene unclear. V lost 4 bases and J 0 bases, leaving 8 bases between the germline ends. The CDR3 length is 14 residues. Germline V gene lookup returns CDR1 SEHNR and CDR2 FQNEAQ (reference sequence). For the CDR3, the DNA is TGTGCCAGCAGCTACGGATATAGCACAGATACGCAGTATTTT. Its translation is CASSYGYSTDTQYF.

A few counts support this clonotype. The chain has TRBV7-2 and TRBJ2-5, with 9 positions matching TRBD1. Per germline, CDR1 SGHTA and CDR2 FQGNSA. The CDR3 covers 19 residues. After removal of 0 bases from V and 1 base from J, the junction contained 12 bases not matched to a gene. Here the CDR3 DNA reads TGTGCCAGCAGCTTAGCTCCCCTTTACAGGGGGCGCACCCAAGAGACCCAGTACTTC. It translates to CASSLAPLYRGRTQETQYF.

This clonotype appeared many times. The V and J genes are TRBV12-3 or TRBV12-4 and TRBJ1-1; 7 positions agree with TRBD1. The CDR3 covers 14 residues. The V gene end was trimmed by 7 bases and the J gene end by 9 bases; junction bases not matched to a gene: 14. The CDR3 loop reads CASTSTGRFRQAFF. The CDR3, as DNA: TGTGCCAGCACTTCGACAGGGAGGTTTCGTCAAGCTTTCTTT.

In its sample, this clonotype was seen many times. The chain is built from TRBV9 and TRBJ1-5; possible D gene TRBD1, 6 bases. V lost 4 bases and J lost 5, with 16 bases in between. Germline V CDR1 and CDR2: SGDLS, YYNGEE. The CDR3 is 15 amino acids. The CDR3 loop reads CASSPSRGPDQPQHF. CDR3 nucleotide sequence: TGTGCCAGCAGCCCCTCCCGGGGGCCGGATCAGCCCCAGCATTTT. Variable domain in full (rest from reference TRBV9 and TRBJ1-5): DSGVTQTPKHLITATGQRVTLRCSPRSGDLSVYWYQQSLDQGLQFLIQYYNGEERAKGNILERFSAQQFPDLHSELNLSSLELGDSALYFCASSPSRGPDQPQHFGDGTRLSIL.

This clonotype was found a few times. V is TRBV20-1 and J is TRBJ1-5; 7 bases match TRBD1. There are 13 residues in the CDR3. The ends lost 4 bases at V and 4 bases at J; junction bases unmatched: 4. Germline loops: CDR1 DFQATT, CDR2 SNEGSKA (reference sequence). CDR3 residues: CSAIRQGNQPQHF. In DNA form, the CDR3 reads TGCAGTGCTATTCGACAGGGTAATCAGCCCCAGCATTTT.

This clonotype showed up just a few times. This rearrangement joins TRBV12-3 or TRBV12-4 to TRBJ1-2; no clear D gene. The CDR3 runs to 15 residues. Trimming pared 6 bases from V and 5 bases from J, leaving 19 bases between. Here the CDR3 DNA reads TGTGCCAGCAGAGGAACTATCAAGGGTTATTATGGCTACACCTTC. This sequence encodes CASRGTIKGYYGYTF.

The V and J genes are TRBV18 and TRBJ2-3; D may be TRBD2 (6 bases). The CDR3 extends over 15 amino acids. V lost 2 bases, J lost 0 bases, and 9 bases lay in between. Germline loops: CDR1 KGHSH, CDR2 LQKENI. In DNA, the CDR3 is TGTGCCAGCTCACCATTTGGGACTAGCACAGATACGCAGTATTTT. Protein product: CASSPFGTSTDTQYF.

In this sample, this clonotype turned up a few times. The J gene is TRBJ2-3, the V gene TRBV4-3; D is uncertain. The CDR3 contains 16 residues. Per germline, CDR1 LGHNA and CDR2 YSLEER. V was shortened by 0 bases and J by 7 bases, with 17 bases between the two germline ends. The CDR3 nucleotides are TGCGCCAGCAGCCAAGATTCGCATCGTCAAGTCCATACGCAGTATTTT. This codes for CASSQDSHRQVHTQYF.

In DNA form, the CDR3 reads TGTGCCAGCAGTTCCAATCCCCGGGCCATGACTCCCGGGGAGCTGTTTTTT. Encoded protein: CASSSNPRAMTPGELFF. V gene TRBV12-3 or TRBV12-4 combines with J gene TRBJ2-2; no clear D. Trimming shortened V by 4 bases and J by 6 bases, and 21 bases separated the two germline ends. The CDR3 sequence is 17 residues long.

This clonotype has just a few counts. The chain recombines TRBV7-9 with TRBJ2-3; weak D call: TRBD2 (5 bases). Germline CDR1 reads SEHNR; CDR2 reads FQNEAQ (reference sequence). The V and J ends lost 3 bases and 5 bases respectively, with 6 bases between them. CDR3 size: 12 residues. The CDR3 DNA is TGTGCCAGCAGCTTTGCGGGAGATACGCAGTATTTT. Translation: CASSFAGDTQYF.